Detailed here is one T cell receptor (beta chain). Its antigen is unknown. Sample time point: after neoadjuvant nivolumab, at surgical resection. This sample was included in a study of neoadjuvant anti-PD-1 for oral cavity cancer. Whole-study results and caveats: Post-nivolumab, blood T cell clonality was significantly elevated in non-responders.

The germline gives CDR1 SGHNT, CDR2 YENEEA. V dropped 5 bases and J dropped 2 bases, with 15 bases sitting between them. CDR3 size: 15 residues. Using immunoSEQ multiplex PCR, the repertoire was profiled, and TCRdb retains in-frame clones only, with some absent. This sample carries 14,000 or so clones, approximately 70% of them seen once, and the ten largest clones take about 2.8%. This chain connects TRBV11-3 to TRBJ2-5; the D gene could be TRBD1 or TRBD2 (5 bases each). The specimen was PBMCs, collected after nivolumab (anti-PD-1) treatment. The clonotype originates from a person between 40 and 85 years old with oral cavity squamous cell carcinoma. CDR3 in DNA: TGTGCCAGCAGCCCGGGCCCGGGACGGCAAGAGACCCAGTACTTC. Its protein is CASSPGPGRQETQYF.